This TCR beta chain was documented in a study of regulatory T cells in long-lasting Graves disease. This clonotype was seen repeatedly, ten times or more. The time point here: persistent/refractory GD, antithyroid drugs over 5 years with positive TRAb. Construction of the TCR library relied on RNA isolated from PBMCs. EDTA tubes were used for drawing 8 to 9 milliliters of peripheral blood. Germline CDR1 is SGHTA and CDR2 is FQGNSA. The CDR3 is 13 residues long. The V end lost 5 bases, the J end lost 7 bases, and 15 bases lay between the germline ends. Construction of the TCR beta libraries employed iRepertoire HTBI primers in conjunction with Arm-PCR of CDR3 regions. TCRdb reprocessed the multiplex PCR reads via MiXCR and lists one record per CDR3 protein. The profile shows under 500,000 distinct CDR3 sequences, around 20% of them singletons.

The receptor's source is a female donor with Graves disease. The chain recombines TRBV7-2 with TRBJ2-7; perhaps TRBD1 as D (5 bases). The material was peripheral blood mononuclear cells (PBMCs), obtained when the disease was refractory, from a patient treated with antithyroid drugs. Here the CDR3 DNA reads TGTGCCAGCAGCCTACAAGGGGCAGGGGAGCAGTACTTC. Protein product: CASSLQGAGEQYF.